The next 22 T cell receptor beta chains were all read from a single sample in a study of control samples from healthy donors and cancer patients (dated by TCRdb to 2020 to 2022). The library was generated by the immunoSEQ multiplex PCR assay. In its TCRdb copy, this immuneACCESS table keeps in-frame sequences only and misses some clones. Where compared with another copy, unresolved V genes explain less than half of these, and the others have no known cause. The sample has approximately 170,000 clones on record, around 90% of them singletons. The ten biggest clones cover 1.3% to 1.5% of the sample. Sequencing was carried out using blood. The receptors shown here come from a man aged 25-45 years in good health.

The chain uses TRBV3-1 (or the pseudogene TRBV3-2) and TRBJ2-7, with D possibly matching TRBD2 (5 bases). Germline CDR1 reads LGHDT; CDR2 reads YNNKEL (reference sequence). This CDR3 is 14 amino acids long. V lost 1 base and J lost 1, with 8 bases in between. DNA of the CDR3: TGTGCCAGCAGCCAAGGTCCGGGATCCTACGAGCAGTACTTC. This sequence encodes CASSQGPGSYEQYF.

The chain has TRBV30 and TRBJ1-6; 7 bases match TRBD1. The trim removed 0 bases at V and 13 bases at J, leaving 6 bases unmatched. The CDR3 sequence is 13 residues long. From germline, CDR1 is GTSNPN and CDR2 SVGIG (reference sequence). The CDR3 spells CAWSVTGIKPLHF. CDR3 DNA sequence: TGTGCCTGGAGTGTGACAGGGATAAAGCCCCTCCACTTT.

This chain joins TRBV5-1 and TRBJ2-2; perhaps D is TRBD1 or TRBD2 (7 bases each). Germline CDR1 SGHRS, CDR2 YFSETQ. Trimming shortened V by 0 bases and J by 5 bases, and 14 bases separated the two germline ends. The CDR3 length is 16 residues. In DNA form, the CDR3 reads TGCGCCAGCAGCTTGGCTGACAGGGAGGGGACCGGGGAGCTGTTTTTT. Amino acid sequence: CASSLADREGTGELFF.

The rearrangement uses TRBV18 and TRBJ2-7; D is perhaps TRBD1 or TRBD2 (5 bases each). The CDR3 spans 14 residues. V was pared by 4 bases and J by 0 bases, with 10 bases between. Germline V CDR1 and CDR2: KGHSH, LQKENI. The CDR3 sequence is CASSRDGDSYEQYF. CDR3 coding DNA: TGTGCCAGCTCACGGGACGGTGACTCCTACGAGCAGTACTTC.

This clone was picked up one time. This rearrangement joins TRBV9 to TRBJ1-2; weak D call: TRBD1 (6 bases). There are 14 residues in the CDR3. Germline V gene data show CDR1 as SGDLS and CDR2 as YYNGEE. Deletions cut 0 bases from V and 2 bases from J, with 8 bases between. CDR3 sequence (DNA): TGTGCCAGCAGCGTAGTGGACAGAAACTATGGCTACACCTTC. Amino acids: CASSVVDRNYGYTF.

In its sample, this clone was seen many times. V gene TRBV6-6 combines with J gene TRBJ1-6; TRBD1 matches at 7 bases. Germline V gene data show CDR1 as MNHNY and CDR2 as SVGAGI (reference sequence). J lost 0 bases, V lost 6 bases, and 5 bases had no gene match. The CDR3 spans 16 residues. CDR3 residues: CASSRGQDSYNSPLHF. The CDR3 nucleotides are TGTGCCAGCAGCCGCGGACAGGACTCCTATAATTCACCCCTCCACTTT.

A remark on this clone: Other DNA sequences from this sample encode an identical CDR3 as well. This chain joins TRBV6-6 and TRBJ1-1; D unresolved. Germline CDR1 MNHNY, CDR2 SVGAGI (reference sequence). The CDR3 extends over 12 amino acids. Trimming removed 2 bases at V and 3 bases at J, with 4 bases between. As DNA, the CDR3 is TGTGCCAGCAGTTACGGGGACACTGAAGCTTTCTTT. Amino acid sequence: CASSYGDTEAFF.

The chain links TRBV11-3 to TRBJ1-6; TRBD1 might be the D (5 bases). Germline CDR1 is SGHNT and CDR2 is YENEEA. With 4 bases removed from V and 7 bases from J, the gap between germline ends came to 11 bases. This CDR3 contains 14 residues. CDR3 bases: TGTGCCAGCAGCTGGGGAGGGGTGAATTCACCCCTCCACTTT. Translated, it gives CASSWGGVNSPLHF.

The rearrangement links TRBV15 to TRBJ1-1; the D gene is possibly TRBD1 (5 bases). The CDR3 consists of 15 residues. Germline V gene data show CDR1 as LNHNV and CDR2 as YYDKDF (reference sequence). Trimming took off 1 base at V and 1 base at J, with 10 bases between the two ends. CDR3 DNA sequence: TGTGCCACCAGCAGAGTTCTAGGGGAGAACACTGAAGCTTTCTTT. Its protein is CATSRVLGENTEAFF.

This chain links TRBV4-1 with TRBJ2-2; 7 nucleotides match TRBD1. The germline gives CDR1 MGHRA, CDR2 YSYEKL. With V trimmed by 3 bases and J by 7 bases, 11 bases remained unmatched. This CDR3 comprises 16 residues. The CDR3: CASSHPDRVGGGELFF. CDR3 bases: TGCGCCAGCAGCCATCCCGACAGGGTGGGTGGCGGGGAGCTGTTTTTT.

Comment on this clone: Within the sample, other DNA sequences also encode this same CDR3. The chain couples TRBV30 to TRBJ2-7; D is ambiguous. Per the germline V gene, CDR1 is GTSNPN and CDR2 is SVGIG (reference sequence). V was pared by 0 bases and J by 3 bases, with 6 bases between. This CDR3 has 12 residues. CDR3 DNA sequence: TGTGCCTGGAGTGTTGGTGGCTACGAGCAGTACTTC. It codes for CAWSVGGYEQYF.

This clone was seen only once. The rearrangement joins TRBV10-1 to TRBJ1-1; TRBD1 matches 8 bases. There are 15 residues in the CDR3. The V and J ends lost 4 bases and 4 bases, in that order; junction bases with no gene match: 8. Looked up from germline, CDR1 is WNHNN and CDR2 is SYGVQD (reference sequence). CDR3 residues: CASSVLTGETTEAFF. In DNA, the CDR3 is TGCGCCAGCAGTGTCCTGACAGGGGAAACCACTGAAGCTTTCTTT.

This chain joins TRBV10-3 and TRBJ1-2, with no clear D. CDR1 is ENHRY and CDR2 is SYGVKD in the germline V gene. V was trimmed by 0 bases and J by 1 base, leaving 0 bases between them. CDR3 length: 12 amino acids. For the CDR3, the DNA is TGTGCCATCAGTGAGTCTAACTATGGCTACACCTTC. This translates into CAISESNYGYTF.

On this clone itself: The same CDR3 also results from other DNA sequences found in this sample. J is TRBJ2-7 and V is TRBV30; D is possibly TRBD1 (5 bases). The CDR3 has 12 amino acids. The germline V gene encodes CDR1 GTSNPN and CDR2 SVGIG (reference sequence). Trimming stripped 0 bases from V and 3 bases from J, with 6 bases between. CDR3 in amino acids: CAWSVQGYEQYF. The CDR3 DNA follows: TGTGCCTGGAGTGTGCAGGGCTACGAGCAGTACTTC.

This chain's CDR3 is CASSYGLAGREQYF. The CDR3 DNA follows: TGCGCCAGCAGCTACGGACTAGCGGGACGCGAGCAGTACTTC. The chain uses TRBV5-1 and TRBJ2-7, with TRBD2 matching 12 bases. The CDR3 is 14 amino acids. V shed 3 bases and J 6 bases; nucleotides not matched to a gene: 4. CDR1 is SGHRS and CDR2 is YFSETQ in the germline V gene.

V gene TRBV28 combines with J gene TRBJ1-5; D gene ambiguous. V shed 3 bases and J shed 0 bases, with 9 bases lying between them. CDR1 MDHEN and CDR2 SYDVKM come from the germline V gene. The CDR3 extends over 15 amino acids. CDR3 in DNA: TGTGCCAGCAGTTTCAGCCAGTATAGCAATCAGCCCCAGCATTTT. Translation gives CASSFSQYSNQPQHF.

This clone was recorded a few times. The chain joins TRBV19 to TRBJ1-3, with D perhaps TRBD1 (6 bases). The CDR3 consists of 15 residues. Germline loops: CDR1 LNHDA, CDR2 SQIVND (reference sequence). The V and J ends lost 7 bases and 4 bases respectively, with 17 bases between them. CDR3 protein: CASNDLGQKGNTIYF. In nucleotides, the CDR3 is TGTGCCAGTAATGACCTTGGACAGAAGGGAAACACCATATATTTT.

Concerning this clone itself: Compared with germline, one end of the junction differs, possibly owing to a read error. DNA of the CDR3: TGTGCCATCAGTGAGTCGAATTTGGGACAGGGGCATTTCCGATTT. Translating it yields CAISESNLGQGHFRF. The chain carries TRBV10-3 and TRBJ1-1, with TRBD1 identical over 10 bases. This CDR3 contains 15 residues. Germline assignment: CDR1 ENHRY and CDR2 SYGVKD.

V gene TRBV19 combines with J gene TRBJ2-1; tentative D call: TRBD2 (6 bases). The CDR3 totals 16 residues. V was clipped by 1 base and J by 0 bases, with 10 bases between them. CDR1 and CDR2 (germline): LNHDA, SQIVND (reference sequence). The CDR3 DNA follows: TGTGCCAGTAGTATAGTTCCCGGGAGCTCCTACAATGAGCAGTTCTTC. Amino acid sequence: CASSIVPGSSYNEQFF.

This clone came up a few times. The chain couples TRBV12-5 to TRBJ2-3, with 7 nucleotides matching TRBD1. The V segment lost 6 bases and the J segment 7 bases; nucleotides outside the gene matches: 19. In germline, CDR1 is LGHNT, CDR2 FRNRAP. This CDR3 spans 17 amino acids. CDR3 loop: CASGGTVGDRFTYTQYF. DNA for the CDR3: TGTGCTAGTGGGGGTACTGTCGGGGACAGATTTACCTATACGCAGTATTTT. Full variable domain (outside the CDR3, taken from reference TRBV12-5 and TRBJ2-3): DARVTQTPRHKVTEMGQEVTMRCQPILGHNTVFWYRQTMMQGLELLAYFRNRAPLDDSGMPKDRFSAEMPDATLATLKIQPSEPRDSAVYFCASGGTVGDRFTYTQYFGPGTRLTVL.

The chain employs TRBV11-2 and TRBJ2-2; 14 bases are shared with TRBD2. CDR3 length: 16 residues. The germline V gene encodes CDR1 SGHAT and CDR2 FQNNGV. The junction had 5 bases not matched to a gene; V was cut back by 4 bases and J by 7 bases. The CDR3 nucleotides read TGTGCCAGCAGCTCGGGACTAGCGGGAGCGGGCGGGGAGCTGTTTTTT. Its protein product is CASSSGLAGAGGELFF.

The rearrangement links TRBV21-1 to TRBJ1-1. TRBV21-1 corresponds to a pseudogene. This CDR3 contains 16 residues. The CDR3 here is CASSKARDAKNTEAFF. DNA for the CDR3: TGTGCCAGCAGCAAAGCCCGGGACGCAAAGAACACTGAAGCTTTCTTT.